The 23 T cell receptor beta chains below were found in one sample sequenced in a study of response to subunit inactivated influenza vaccine. TCRdb itself ran the RT-PCR reads through MiXCR, one entry per CDR3 protein. Here the sample spans approximately 530,000 distinct CDR3 sequences, 10% to 15% being singletons. The specimen was PBMCs from blood, collected 45 days after vaccination. All receptors come from a man aged 50-59 years who received an inactivated influenza vaccine.

This chain joins TRBV5-1 and TRBJ2-5; 8 nucleotides align to TRBD1. J lost 0 bases, V lost 1 base, and 2 bases had no gene match. CDR3 size: 15 residues. Germline CDR1 is SGHRS and CDR2 is YFSETQ. The CDR3: CASSLYRGYQETQYF. The CDR3 bases are TGCGCCAGCAGCTTGTACAGGGGGTACCAAGAGACCCAGTACTTC.

Ten or more counts support this clonotype. J is TRBJ2-3 and V is TRBV12-3 or TRBV12-4; D may be TRBD2 (5 bases). This CDR3 comprises 13 residues. Between the trimmed V and J ends, which lost 6 bases and 5 bases, there was a span of 12 bases. CDR3 nucleotide sequence: TGTGCCAGCAGCTTGGCCCGGGGAGATACGCAGTATTTT. Translating gives CASSLARGDTQYF.

The gene calls are TRBV10-3 and TRBJ2-3, with 12 bases fitting TRBD2. Germline V lookup: CDR1 ENHRY, CDR2 SYGVKD. The CDR3 consists of 18 residues. V gave up 3 bases and J gave up 0 bases; unmatched junction bases: 7. In nucleotides, the CDR3 is TGTGCCATCAGTGACCCAGGACTAGCGGGATATAGCACAGATACGCAGTATTTT. It is translated as CAISDPGLAGYSTDTQYF.

This clonotype was seen many times. This chain connects TRBV5-6 to TRBJ2-1; maybe TRBD1 (6 bases). Germline V lookup: CDR1 SGHDT, CDR2 YYEEEE. The germline V and J ends were trimmed by 9 bases and 0 bases, with 10 bases remaining between them. There are 13 residues in the CDR3. The CDR3 loop is CATGRGSYNEQFF. CDR3 nucleotide sequence: TGTGCCACTGGCAGGGGCTCCTACAATGAGCAGTTCTTC.

This clonotype was detected a few times. V and J are TRBV5-1 and TRBJ2-2, with 9 bases fitting TRBD2. CDR1 and CDR2 from the germline V gene are SGHRS and YFSETQ. The CDR3 runs to 19 residues. V shed 1 base and J 6 bases; nucleotides not matched to a gene: 16. CDR3 sequence: CASSLMGLEGLASAGELFF. The CDR3, as DNA: TGCGCCAGCAGCTTGATGGGTCTGGAGGGACTAGCTTCCGCCGGGGAGCTGTTTTTT.

The chain employs TRBV28 and TRBJ2-7; 9 bases are a match to TRBD1. V lost 5 bases and J lost 5; bases outside the gene matches: 13. Germline V gives CDR1 MDHEN, CDR2 SYDVKM. The CDR3 runs 16 residues. CDR3 protein: CASSPGTGTFVDEQYF. Here the CDR3 DNA reads TGTGCCAGCAGTCCCGGGACAGGGACGTTCGTGGACGAGCAGTACTTC.

This chain connects TRBV7-3 to TRBJ2-3, with 13 bases aligning to TRBD2. The CDR3 sequence is 18 residues long. Germline V lookup: CDR1 SGHTA, CDR2 FQGTGA. V lost 5 bases and J lost 3; bases outside the gene matches: 11. The CDR3 region has the DNA TGTGCCAGCAGCCACAGAGGACTAGCGGGAGACGGGACAGATACGCAGTATTTT. Encoded protein: CASSHRGLAGDGTDTQYF.

The V gene is TRBV20-1, the J gene TRBJ2-5; TRBD2 agrees at 7 bases. The CDR3 runs to 16 residues. J gave up 1 base and V 6 bases, and 14 bases lay outside the gene matches. Germline loops: CDR1 DFQATT, CDR2 SNEGSKA (reference sequence). The CDR3 DNA is TGCAGTGCCGAGGGCGGGAGTGGTAGGAGCCAAGAGACCCAGTACTTC. It translates to CSAEGGSGRSQETQYF.

This clonotype was detected a few times. J is TRBJ1-6 and V is TRBV4-1, with unresolved D. The germline V gene encodes CDR1 MGHRA and CDR2 YSYEKL. Trimming took off 4 bases at V and 5 bases at J, with 15 bases between the two ends. The CDR3 runs 16 residues. The CDR3 DNA sequence: TGCGCCAGCAGCCCCTACCCCGAGGAGGATAATTCACCCCTCCACTTT. Its translation: CASSPYPEEDNSPLHF.

The rearrangement uses TRBV7-9 and TRBJ2-7; D is ambiguous. Trimming took off 5 bases at V and 0 bases at J, with 8 bases between the two ends. CDR3 length: 13 residues. Germline CDR1 SEHNR, CDR2 FQNEAQ (reference sequence). CDR3 nucleotides: TGTGCCAGCAGCCCCGGGTTCTCCTACGAGCAGTACTTC. Amino acids: CASSPGFSYEQYF.

This clonotype has only a few counts. The genes are TRBV20-1 and TRBJ2-3, with D tentatively TRBD1 (6 bases). The V end lost 0 bases, the J end lost 5 bases, and 9 bases lay between the germline ends. CDR1 DFQATT and CDR2 SNEGSKA come from the germline V gene (reference sequence). The CDR3 has 13 amino acids. The CDR3 coding sequence is TGCAGTGCTAGAGAAGGGGGTCAAGATACGCAGTATTTT. Translating gives CSAREGGQDTQYF.

This clonotype occurred a few times. The gene calls are TRBV5-5 and TRBJ2-1; possibly TRBD1 for D (5 bases). The V end was cut by 5 bases, the J end by 10 bases, with 10 bases between. The germline CDR1 and CDR2 sequences are SGHKS and YYEKEE (reference sequence). This CDR3 comprises 11 residues. CDR3 DNA: TGTGCCAGCAGGCTGGGGCGGGAGCAGTTCTTC. Translated, it gives CASRLGREQFF.

J is TRBJ2-7 and V is TRBV7-2, with 7 positions matching TRBD1. Losses at the gene ends were 5 bases for V and 7 bases for J; bases not matched to a gene: 8. The CDR3 is 13 amino acids. Germline CDR1 is SGHTA and CDR2 is FQGNSA. The CDR3 nucleotides read TGTGCCAGCAGCCCGACAGGGCCTTGGGAGCAGTACTTC. Protein sequence: CASSPTGPWEQYF. Looking up the rest from reference TRBV7-2 and TRBJ2-7 gives the full variable domain: GAGVSQSPSNKVTEKGKDVELRCDPISGHTALYWYRQSLGQGLEFLIYFQGNSAPDKSGLPSDRFSAERTGGSVSTLTIQRTQQEDSAVYLCASSPTGPWEQYFGPGTRLTVT.

In this sample, this clonotype turned up many times. V and J are TRBV5-1 and TRBJ2-1; 8 bases fit TRBD1. J was trimmed by 0 bases and V by 4 bases; bases with no gene match: 6. The germline V gene has CDR1 SGHRS and CDR2 YFSETQ. This CDR3 has 16 residues. The DNA of the CDR3 is TGCGCCAGCAGCCCTACAGGGGGTCTCTCCTACAATGAGCAGTTCTTC. This gives the protein CASSPTGGLSYNEQFF.

The J gene is TRBJ1-2, the V gene TRBV18; 8 bases line up with TRBD1. Germline lookup yields CDR1 KGHSH and CDR2 LQKENI. The V segment lost 5 bases and the J segment 4 bases; nucleotides outside the gene matches: 3. The CDR3 is 13 residues long. In DNA form, the CDR3 reads TGTGCCAGCTCAGCCGGACAGGGCTATGGCTACACCTTC. This codes for CASSAGQGYGYTF.

This sequence joins TRBV6-1 and TRBJ1-1, with D perhaps TRBD1 (5 bases). V lost 6 bases to trimming and J lost 1 base, with 15 bases between them. CDR1 is MNHNS and CDR2 is SASEGT in the germline V gene. CDR3 length equals 15 residues. This chain's CDR3 is CASSEWGRANTEAFF. CDR3 in DNA: TGTGCCAGCAGCGAATGGGGCAGGGCGAACACTGAAGCTTTCTTT.

V and J are TRBV28 and TRBJ1-1, with 7 bases fitting TRBD1. Germline V gene lookup returns CDR1 MDHEN and CDR2 SYDVKM. After removal of 3 bases from V and 11 bases from J, the junction contained 6 bases not matched to a gene. The CDR3 contains 12 residues. The CDR3 reads CASSFESTGAFF. CDR3 nucleotide sequence: TGTGCCAGCAGTTTCGAATCGACAGGGGCTTTCTTT.

This clonotype was observed at least ten times. The chain links TRBV12-3 or TRBV12-4 to TRBJ1-2; unclear D gene. V shed 3 bases and J shed 9 bases, with 17 bases lying between them. The CDR3 sequence is 14 residues long. The CDR3 DNA reads as TGTGCCAGCAGTTTTTCGGCGGCTGGAAGTCGCTACACCTTC. Its protein is CASSFSAAGSRYTF.

This clonotype has more than one count but fewer than ten. This rearrangement joins TRBV7-9 to TRBJ2-2, with 10 bases lining up with TRBD1. The CDR3 has 17 amino acids. The V and J ends lost 0 bases and 4 bases, in that order; junction bases with no gene match: 5. The germline gives CDR1 SEHNR, CDR2 FQNEAQ (reference sequence). The CDR3 nucleotides read TGTGCCAGCAGCTTAGCCCGGGACAGGGGTCCCACCGGGGAGCTGTTTTTT. Translating gives CASSLARDRGPTGELFF.

This clonotype was recorded many times. The chain recombines TRBV12-3 or TRBV12-4 with TRBJ2-3, with D possibly called TRBD1 or TRBD2 (6 bases each). This CDR3 spans 15 amino acids. V shed 6 bases and J shed 0 bases, with 13 bases lying between them. Here the CDR3 reads CASSLSGASTDTQYF. CDR3 nucleotides: TGTGCCAGCAGCCTCTCGGGGGCAAGCACAGATACGCAGTATTTT.

On this clonotype: Since no conserved phenylalanine or tryptophan closes the CDR3, a read error is the likely cause. The rearrangement joins TRBV7-9 to TRBJ2-1; no reliable D call. The CDR3 spans 13 residues. The V gene's germline CDR1 is SEHNR and CDR2 FQNEAQ (reference sequence). Trimming removed 5 bases at V and 7 bases at J, with 12 bases between. CDR3 sequence: CASSDPGQNEQFV. For the CDR3, the DNA is TGTGCCAGCAGCGACCCCGGGCAAAATGAGCAGTTCGTC.

This clonotype was counted only a few times. The gene calls are TRBV4-3 and TRBJ2-6; 8 positions match TRBD2. CDR3 length equals 17 residues. CDR1 is LGHNA, CDR2 YSLEER, per germline. J gave up 0 bases and V 0 bases, and 1 base lay outside the gene matches. The CDR3: CASSQDAGGSGANVLTF. DNA for the CDR3: TGCGCCAGCAGCCAAGATGCGGGGGGCTCTGGGGCCAACGTCCTGACTTTC.

This clonotype was detected only a few times. The chain recombines TRBV24-1 with TRBJ2-2; D call uncertain. The CDR3 length is 13 residues. V was pared by 4 bases and J by 7 bases, with 9 bases between. Germline CDR1 reads KGHDR; CDR2 reads SFDVKD. CDR3 DNA: TGTGCCACCAGTGACCCCAGAATCGGGGAGCTGTTTTTT. Translated, it gives CATSDPRIGELFF.